The 22 T cell receptor beta chains in this list originate from one sample, sequenced in a study of shared clonotypes between healthy human individuals. Sequenced by immunoSEQ multiplex PCR; TCRdb stores in-frame clones only, minus some. The sample lists some 2.1 million clones, roughly 94% seen once, with roughly 1% in the top ten. CD45RO-negative, CCR7-positively selected cells formed the naive CD8 fraction, excluding terminally differentiated effector memory CD45RA+ cells. Sequencing used naive CD8+ T cells sorted from blood. Every receptor here comes from a man between 18 and 29 years old in good health.

In its sample, this clone was seen once. V and J are TRBV7-8 and TRBJ1-6; 8 positions agree with TRBD1. With V trimmed by 1 base and J by 4 bases, 3 bases remained unmatched. Germline CDR1 is SGHVS and CDR2 is FQNEAQ. The length of the CDR3 is 16 residues. The CDR3 region is CASSLVGDRYNSPLHF. CDR3 nucleotide sequence: TGTGCCAGCAGCTTAGTGGGGGACAGGTATAATTCACCCCTCCACTTT.

The chain recombines TRBV7-9 with TRBJ2-5; D is undetermined. The CDR3 spans 13 residues. V gave up 5 bases and J gave up 4 bases, with 11 bases separating them. Germline V gene data show CDR1 as SEHNR and CDR2 as FQNEAQ (reference sequence). The CDR3 DNA is TGTGCCAGCAGCGTGGGCGGTGGAGAGACCCAGTACTTC. Protein: CASSVGGGETQYF.

The genes are TRBV28 and TRBJ1-2; 8 nucleotides match TRBD1. Germline V lookup: CDR1 MDHEN, CDR2 SYDVKM. The J segment lost 3 bases and the V segment lost 3 bases, leaving 3 bases of the junction unmatched. The CDR3 contains 14 residues. CDR3 sequence: CASSFRGLDYGYTF. The CDR3 coding sequence is TGTGCCAGCAGTTTCAGGGGGCTTGACTATGGCTACACCTTC.

The chain recombines TRBV9 with TRBJ2-3, with D possibly matching TRBD1 (6 bases). Per germline, CDR1 SGDLS and CDR2 YYNGEE. The CDR3 extends over 16 amino acids. Between the trimmed V and J ends, which lost 4 bases and 0 bases, there was a span of 15 bases. This CDR3 is CASSPHRVGSTDTQYF. The CDR3 DNA sequence: TGTGCCAGCAGCCCCCACAGGGTAGGAAGCACAGATACGCAGTATTTT.

The chain has TRBV4-3 and TRBJ2-2; 14 bases agree with TRBD2. J gave up 6 bases and V 6 bases, and 12 bases lay outside the gene matches. The germline CDR1 and CDR2 sequences are LGHNA and YSLEER. The CDR3 is 18 residues long. The CDR3 DNA reads as TGCGCCAGCAGAGCCGGGACTAGCGGGAGCGATATCGCCGGGGAGCTGTTTTTT. Protein: CASRAGTSGSDIAGELFF.

The rearrangement uses TRBV9 and TRBJ2-2; tentative D call: TRBD2 (5 bases). Trimming took off 1 base at V and 2 bases at J, with 12 bases between the two ends. Germline loops: CDR1 SGDLS, CDR2 YYNGEE. The CDR3 has 16 residues. CDR3 in amino acids: CASSVRGYGNTGELFF. The CDR3 DNA sequence: TGTGCCAGCAGCGTACGAGGGTATGGTAACACCGGGGAGCTGTTTTTT.

The chain links TRBV4-3 to TRBJ2-7; D is perhaps TRBD1 or TRBD2 (5 bases each). The V and J ends lost 8 bases and 4 bases respectively, with 15 bases between them. The length of the CDR3 is 13 residues. Germline assignment: CDR1 LGHNA and CDR2 YSLEER. The CDR3 nucleotides are TGCGCCAGCGCCGAGGGGATAGGATACGAGCAGTACTTC. As protein: CASAEGIGYEQYF.

The CDR3 DNA reads TGTGCCAGCAGTGAAGGTGTGACAGAAAACATTCAGTACTTC. It specifies CASSEGVTENIQYF. J is TRBJ2-4 and V is TRBV2, with D possibly TRBD1 on 5 matching bases. Germline assignment: CDR1 SNHLY and CDR2 FYNNEI. The CDR3 is 14 amino acids. Deletions cut 1 base from V and 5 bases from J, with 9 bases between.

This chain links TRBV5-8 with TRBJ1-4, with 9 bases lining up with TRBD1. Germline CDR1 is SGHTS and CDR2 is YDEGEE. CDR3 length: 15 amino acids. With V trimmed by 4 bases and J by 8 bases, 9 bases remained unmatched. The CDR3: CASSRRTGVREKLFF. In DNA form, the CDR3 reads TGTGCCAGCAGCCGGAGGACAGGGGTCAGGGAAAAACTGTTTTTT.

The V gene is TRBV5-6, the J gene TRBJ2-1, with 13 bases aligning to TRBD2. The ends lost 4 bases at V and 5 bases at J; junction bases unmatched: 6. The CDR3 length is 16 residues. Germline CDR1 is SGHDT and CDR2 is YYEEEE. In nucleotides, the CDR3 is TGTGCCAGCAGCCACGGACTAGCGGGGGCTAACAATGAGCAGTTCTTC. Its translation: CASSHGLAGANNEQFF.

J is TRBJ2-1 and V is TRBV28, with 16 bases fitting TRBD2. Looked up from germline, CDR1 is MDHEN and CDR2 is SYDVKM. This CDR3 has 19 amino acids. Unmatched junction bases numbered 10, after V lost 5 bases and J lost 3 bases. The CDR3 loop is CASSRPGLAGGKGYNEQFF. The CDR3, as DNA: TGTGCCAGCAGTCGACCGGGACTAGCGGGAGGGAAGGGCTACAATGAGCAGTTCTTC.

With respect to this clone: Other DNA sequences in this specimen translate into the identical CDR3. V is TRBV7-9 and J is TRBJ2-2; a weak D match, TRBD1 (5 bases). The V end was cut by 5 bases, the J end by 3 bases, with 7 bases between. Germline V lookup: CDR1 SEHNR, CDR2 FQNEAQ (reference sequence). This CDR3 comprises 13 residues. CDR3 protein: CASSPGYTGELFF. CDR3 sequence (DNA): TGTGCCAGCAGCCCAGGGTACACCGGGGAGCTGTTTTTT.

J is TRBJ2-7 and V is TRBV11-2; a possible D gene is TRBD1 (5 bases). Germline V lookup: CDR1 SGHAT, CDR2 FQNNGV. Between the trimmed V and J ends, which lost 7 bases and 4 bases, there was a span of 17 bases. The CDR3 is made up of 14 amino acids. CDR3 sequence (DNA): TGTGCCAGCACCCCGACAGACCCCGAATACGAGCAGTACTTC. It translates to CASTPTDPEYEQYF.

The V and J genes are TRBV7-9 and TRBJ2-1, with no clear D. Germline values: CDR1 SEHNR, CDR2 FQNEAQ (reference sequence). This CDR3 is 10 amino acids long. V was trimmed by 8 bases and J by 10 bases, leaving 9 bases between them. Here the CDR3 reads CASGNGEQFF. CDR3 nucleotide sequence: TGTGCCAGCGGCAACGGGGAGCAGTTCTTC.

The chain is built from TRBV29-1 and TRBJ2-1; D is perhaps TRBD1 (5 bases). The CDR3 consists of 14 residues. Germline V gene data show CDR1 as SQVTM and CDR2 as ANQGSEA. The V end was cut by 7 bases, the J end by 2 bases, with 15 bases between. The CDR3 reads CSALRADTYNEQFF. CDR3 nucleotides: TGCAGCGCCCTAAGGGCGGACACCTACAATGAGCAGTTCTTC.

This clone occurred once. The chain links TRBV10-3 to TRBJ2-5; perhaps TRBD2 as D (5 bases). The CDR3 runs to 16 residues. Germline loops: CDR1 ENHRY, CDR2 SYGVKD. Trimming cost V 5 bases and J 2 bases, with 18 bases left between them. CDR3 nucleotide sequence: TGTGCCATCAGTTTTCGATTAGGAGCGGATCAAGAGACCCAGTACTTC. This encodes CAISFRLGADQETQYF.

The V gene is TRBV7-9, the J gene TRBJ2-5; 10 positions agree with TRBD1. Germline CDR1 is SEHNR and CDR2 is FQNEAQ (reference sequence). The CDR3 runs 15 residues. The V segment lost 5 bases and the J segment 3 bases; nucleotides outside the gene matches: 6. The CDR3 DNA follows: TGTGCCAGCAGCCGTACCGGGACAGGGGAAGAGACCCAGTACTTC. It translates to CASSRTGTGEETQYF.

The rearrangement links TRBV27 to TRBJ1-1, with unresolved D. Germline CDR1 reads MNHEY; CDR2 reads SMNVEV (reference sequence). CDR3 length: 13 residues. Trimming took 8 bases from V and 1 from J, leaving 11 bases between them. CDR3 amino acids: CASSDGGNTEAFF. The CDR3 nucleotides read TGTGCCAGCTCTGATGGTGGGAACACTGAAGCTTTCTTT.

The chain uses TRBV4-2 and TRBJ2-7; unclear D gene. The CDR3 contains 14 residues. With 0 bases removed from V and 6 bases from J, the gap between germline ends came to 12 bases. The V gene's germline CDR1 is LGHNA and CDR2 YNFKEQ. The CDR3 nucleotides read TGTGCCAGCAGCCAAGAATATGCAGATCTCGAGCAGTACTTC. It is translated as CASSQEYADLEQYF.

The chain carries TRBV7-8 and TRBJ2-4; a weak D match, TRBD2 (6 bases). The CDR3 extends over 19 amino acids. Trimming pared 0 bases from V and 0 bases from J, leaving 18 bases between. Germline V gene sequence: CDR1 SGHVS, CDR2 FQNEAQ. The CDR3 reads CASSLAMIGGLLAKNIQYF. CDR3 bases: TGTGCCAGCAGCTTAGCAATGATCGGGGGACTCTTAGCCAAAAACATTCAGTACTTC.

This clone was recorded a few times. The sample contains more than one DNA sequence encoding this CDR3. The genes are TRBV19 and TRBJ2-7; 11 bases line up with TRBD1. CDR3 length: 14 residues. Germline-derived CDR1 and CDR2 are LNHDA and SQIVND (reference sequence). V lost 6 bases, J lost 2 bases, and 3 bases stayed unmatched. CDR3 loop: CASSPGQGAYEQYF. In DNA form, the CDR3 reads TGTGCCAGTAGCCCGGGACAGGGGGCCTACGAGCAGTACTTC.

The chain has TRBV27 and TRBJ2-7; 8 positions match TRBD2. CDR3 length equals 17 residues. Germline CDR1 and CDR2: MNHEY and SMNVEV (reference sequence). The trim removed 7 bases at V and 0 bases at J, leaving 14 bases unmatched. The CDR3 reads CASTPSSGEFSSYEQYF. The DNA of the CDR3 is TGTGCCAGCACCCCAAGTAGCGGGGAGTTTTCCTCCTACGAGCAGTACTTC.